Below, one T cell receptor (beta chain) is given with its context. Some clones are missing from TCRdb's copy, which holds only in-frame ones; the method was immunoSEQ multiplex PCR. The sample lists 120,000 or so clones, approximately 82% occurring once. The data stem from a study of T cell responses to AZD1222 COVID-19 vaccine. CDR1 and CDR2 (germline): SGHRS, YFSETQ. The CDR3 consists of 14 residues. With 5 bases removed from V and 4 bases from J, the gap between germline ends came to 12 bases. The chain has TRBV5-1 and TRBJ2-2; D is tentatively TRBD1 or TRBD2 (5 bases each). This TCR was recovered from an adult who received the AZD1222 COVID-19 vaccine. Source: peripheral blood, taken 28 days after the second AZD1222 dose. CDR3 in amino acids: CASSFPGATGELFF. The CDR3 DNA sequence: TGCGCCAGCAGTTTCCCCGGGGCCACCGGGGAGCTGTTTTTT.